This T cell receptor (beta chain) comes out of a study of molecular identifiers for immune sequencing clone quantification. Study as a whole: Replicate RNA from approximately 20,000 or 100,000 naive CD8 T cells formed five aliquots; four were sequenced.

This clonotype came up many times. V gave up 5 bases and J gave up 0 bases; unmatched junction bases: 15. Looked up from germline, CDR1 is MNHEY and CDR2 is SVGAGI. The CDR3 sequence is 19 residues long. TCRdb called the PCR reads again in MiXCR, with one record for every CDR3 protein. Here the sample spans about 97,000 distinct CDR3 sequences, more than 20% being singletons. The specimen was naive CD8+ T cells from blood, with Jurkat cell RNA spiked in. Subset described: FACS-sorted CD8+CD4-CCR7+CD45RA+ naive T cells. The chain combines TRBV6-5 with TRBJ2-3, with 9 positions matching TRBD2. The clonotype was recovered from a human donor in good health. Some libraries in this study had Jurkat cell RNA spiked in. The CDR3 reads CASSPPGVAGGPSTDTQYF. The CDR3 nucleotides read TGTGCCAGCAGTCCCCCGGGGGTGGCGGGAGGGCCTAGCACAGATACGCAGTATTTT.